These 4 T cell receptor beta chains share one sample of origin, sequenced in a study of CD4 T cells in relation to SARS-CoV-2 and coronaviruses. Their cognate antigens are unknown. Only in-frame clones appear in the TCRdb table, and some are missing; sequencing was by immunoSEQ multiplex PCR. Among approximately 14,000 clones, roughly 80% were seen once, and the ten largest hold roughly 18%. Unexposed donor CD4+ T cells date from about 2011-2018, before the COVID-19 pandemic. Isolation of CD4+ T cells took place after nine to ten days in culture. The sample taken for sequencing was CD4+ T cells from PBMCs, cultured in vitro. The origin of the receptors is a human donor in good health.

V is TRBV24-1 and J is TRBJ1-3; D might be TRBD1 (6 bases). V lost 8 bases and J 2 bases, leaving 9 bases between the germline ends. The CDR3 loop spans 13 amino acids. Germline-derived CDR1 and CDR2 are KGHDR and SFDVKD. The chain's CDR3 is CATMDSPGNTIYF. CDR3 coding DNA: TGTGCCACCATGGACAGCCCTGGAAACACCATATATTTT.

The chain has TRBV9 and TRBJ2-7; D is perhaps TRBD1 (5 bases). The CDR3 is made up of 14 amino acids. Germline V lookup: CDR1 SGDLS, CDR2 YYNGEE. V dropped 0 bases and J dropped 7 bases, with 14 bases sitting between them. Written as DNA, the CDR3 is TGTGCCAGCAGCGTAGAGTCTAGGGCAGGGGAGCAGTACTTC. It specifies CASSVESRAGEQYF.

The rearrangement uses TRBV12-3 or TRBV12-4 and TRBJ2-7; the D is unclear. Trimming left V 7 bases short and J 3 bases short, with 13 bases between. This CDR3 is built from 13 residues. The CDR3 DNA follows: TGTGCCAGCACCCGGGCCACCGTCTACGAGCAGTACTTC. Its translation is CASTRATVYEQYF.

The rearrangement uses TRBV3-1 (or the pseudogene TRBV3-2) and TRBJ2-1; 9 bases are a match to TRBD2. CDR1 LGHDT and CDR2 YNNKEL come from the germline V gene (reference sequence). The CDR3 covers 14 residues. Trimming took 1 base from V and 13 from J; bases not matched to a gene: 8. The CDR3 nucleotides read TGTGCCAGCAGCCAAGGGACCAGCGGGAGGAAACAGTTCTTC. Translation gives CASSQGTSGRKQFF.